A selection of T cell receptor beta chains follows, all from one sample in a study of identifying expanded T cells in peripheral blood. This table comes from immunoSEQ multiplex PCR, and its TCRdb copy is limited to in-frame clones, with some not included. Among tens of thousands of clones listed, 88% were seen once. The specimen was blood. The origin of the receptors is a person aged 18 to 75 in good health. Both conserved end residues are part of each CDR3.

CDR3 protein	V gene	J gene
CASTSQGGLNEQFF	TRBV27	TRBJ2-1
CASSPADRVYSYEQYF	TRBV18	TRBJ2-7
CAWASGTGVSGNTIYF	TRBV30	TRBJ1-3
CASSLGSGGAGETQYF	TRBV5-4	TRBJ2-5
CAMTPTSSYNEQFF	TRBV7-9	TRBJ2-1
CASSEGQGSGNTIYF	TRBV5-6	TRBJ1-3
CASTNPGGARGTEAFF	TRBV19	TRBJ1-1
CASSFFKYSGANVLTF	TRBV9	TRBJ2-6
CASSSTPYNEQFF	TRBV9	TRBJ2-1
CASRPDRDSGNTIYF	TRBV19	TRBJ1-3
CASRHLRSPLHF	TRBV19	TRBJ1-6
CASSIKGWGNSPLHF	TRBV7-3	TRBJ1-6
CASSSGTGGGGYTF	TRBV7-2	TRBJ1-2
CASSPSPGRKYNEQFF	TRBV9	TRBJ2-1
CASSLGRAIYNSPLHF	TRBV5-6	TRBJ1-6
CASSLAGTGNYEQYF	TRBV5-4	TRBJ2-7
CSVDRKNYGYTF	TRBV29-1	TRBJ1-2
CASSSIQGYEQYF	TRBV5-1	TRBJ2-7
CASSIGTGGAGYTF	TRBV5-1	TRBJ1-2
CASSLYVQGQYGNTIYF	TRBV7-9	TRBJ1-3
CASSQVTRRSAEAFF	TRBV4-2	TRBJ1-1
CASSERQNQYF	TRBV2	TRBJ2-5
CASRTSGNTGELFF	TRBV19	TRBJ2-2
CASRSGSYGYTF	TRBV27	TRBJ1-2
CASSPPPTSTDTQYF	TRBV7-2	TRBJ2-3